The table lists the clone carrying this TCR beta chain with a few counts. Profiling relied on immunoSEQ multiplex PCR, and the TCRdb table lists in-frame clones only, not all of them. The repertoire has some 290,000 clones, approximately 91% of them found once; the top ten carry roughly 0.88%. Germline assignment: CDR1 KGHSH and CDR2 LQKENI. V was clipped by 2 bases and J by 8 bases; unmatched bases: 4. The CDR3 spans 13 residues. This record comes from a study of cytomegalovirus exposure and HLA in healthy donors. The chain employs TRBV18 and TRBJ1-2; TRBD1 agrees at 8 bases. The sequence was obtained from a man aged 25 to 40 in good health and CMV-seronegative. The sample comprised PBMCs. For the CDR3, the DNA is TGTGCCAGCTCACCATGGGACAGGTGGGGCTACACCTTC. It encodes CASSPWDRWGYTF.